Listed here are 22 T cell receptor beta chains from one sample, sequenced in a study of CD4 T cells in relation to SARS-CoV-2 and coronaviruses. Before the COVID-19 pandemic, during about 2011-2019, CD4+ T cells were taken from unexposed donors. The assay was immunoSEQ multiplex PCR, and TCRdb's table has in-frame clones only and misses some. The sample carries approximately 64,000 clones, 85% to 95% recorded once. Specimen: naive CD4+ T cells from PBMCs. Subset in this sample: naive CD4+ T cells isolated by negative enrichment. The receptors derive from a human donor in good health.

The chain is built from TRBV9 and TRBJ2-1; 14 nucleotides agree with TRBD2. The CDR3 has 20 amino acids. The trim removed 4 bases at V and 0 bases at J, leaving 12 bases unmatched. Per germline, CDR1 SGDLS and CDR2 YYNGEE. The DNA for the CDR3 is TGTGCCAGCAGCCCGGGACTAGCGGGAGTTTATGTAAGCTCCTACAATGAGCAGTTCTTC. Protein: CASSPGLAGVYVSSYNEQFF.

This chain connects TRBV12-5 to TRBJ1-5; no clear D gene. This CDR3 comprises 17 residues. Trimming pared 3 bases from V and 2 bases from J, leaving 17 bases between. Germline V CDR1 and CDR2: LGHNT, FRNRAP. Written as DNA, the CDR3 is TGTGCTAGTGGTTTAGGGCGTGGACTAACGGGCAATCAGCCCCAGCATTTT. This translates into CASGLGRGLTGNQPQHF. The full variable domain, rest sourced from reference TRBV12-5 and TRBJ1-5, is DARVTQTPRHKVTEMGQEVTMRCQPILGHNTVFWYRQTMMQGLELLAYFRNRAPLDDSGMPKDRFSAEMPDATLATLKIQPSEPRDSAVYFCASGLGRGLTGNQPQHFGDGTRLSIL.

This sequence joins TRBV29-1 and TRBJ2-1; TRBD2 aligns across 7 bases. V trimming: 7 bases; J trimming: 1 base; junction bases outside the gene matches: 4. This CDR3 has 13 amino acids. The V gene's germline CDR1 is SQVTM and CDR2 ANQGSEA. Here the CDR3 DNA reads TGCAGCGCCGGAGCGGGATCCTACAATGAGCAGTTCTTC. Its protein is CSAGAGSYNEQFF.

This clone was seen only once. V is TRBV5-1 and J is TRBJ2-1; 14 nucleotides line up with TRBD2. The germline V gene has CDR1 SGHRS and CDR2 YFSETQ. J lost 8 bases, V lost 4 bases, and 5 bases had no gene match. This CDR3 contains 15 residues. The CDR3 loop is CASSPGLAGGDEQFF. Written as DNA, the CDR3 is TGCGCCAGCAGCCCTGGACTAGCGGGAGGAGATGAGCAGTTCTTC.

The rearrangement uses TRBV7-9 and TRBJ1-6; TRBD1 is a possible D gene (5 bases). The CDR3 loop spans 14 amino acids. V was cut by 2 bases and J by 10 bases, with 12 bases left in between. Looked up from germline, CDR1 is SEHNR and CDR2 is FQNEAQ (reference sequence). The CDR3 here is CASSLFTGGSPLHF. The CDR3 coding sequence is TGTGCCAGCAGCTTATTTACAGGTGGCTCACCCCTCCACTTT.

The chain uses TRBV28 and TRBJ2-1; D ambiguous. The V gene lost 4 bases and the J gene lost 10 bases, with 5 bases spanning the gap. The CDR3 runs 10 residues. Per germline, CDR1 MDHEN and CDR2 SYDVKM. CDR3 in DNA: TGTGCCAGCAGTTCCCGCGAGCAGTTCTTC. Amino acid sequence: CASSSREQFF.

This clone was seen a single time. The chain links TRBV5-3 to TRBJ2-3, with TRBD2 matching 10 bases. TRBV5-3 is known as an ORF, though its function is uncertain. The V gene end was trimmed by 4 bases and the J gene end by 1 base; junction bases not matched to a gene: 18. The CDR3 totals 20 residues. The CDR3 loop reads CARSPETAASGRRGTDTQYF. CDR3 coding DNA: TGTGCCAGAAGCCCAGAGACGGCGGCTAGCGGGAGAAGAGGCACAGATACGCAGTATTTT.

The rearrangement joins TRBV10-3 to TRBJ1-5; D is possibly TRBD1 (6 bases). The CDR3 runs to 15 residues. The V gene's germline CDR1 is ENHRY and CDR2 SYGVKD. V gave up 3 bases and J gave up 5 bases, with 14 bases separating them. This CDR3 is CAISDPKGGDQPQHF. In DNA form, the CDR3 reads TGTGCCATCAGTGACCCTAAGGGGGGAGATCAGCCCCAGCATTTT.

V gene TRBV5-1 combines with J gene TRBJ1-5; D possibly corresponds to TRBD1 (5 bases). Germline V gene sequence: CDR1 SGHRS, CDR2 YFSETQ. The CDR3 extends over 13 amino acids. The V end lost 2 bases, the J end lost 4 bases, and 7 bases lay between the germline ends. CDR3 DNA sequence: TGCGCCAGCAGCTTTCAGGGAAATCAGCCCCAGCATTTT. As protein: CASSFQGNQPQHF.

The CDR3 nucleotides are TGTGCCAGCAGCCAAGGTCCGGGACTAGCGGGAGAACGAGAGACCCAGTACTTC. Its protein is CASSQGPGLAGERETQYF. This chain joins TRBV27 and TRBJ2-5; TRBD2 agrees at 14 bases. Losses at the gene ends were 6 bases for V and 4 bases for J; bases not matched to a gene: 13. The CDR3 is 18 residues long. Germline V gives CDR1 MNHEY, CDR2 SMNVEV (reference sequence).

This clone showed up just once. The V call is TRBV10-3, the J call TRBJ2-5; maybe TRBD1 (5 bases). Looked up from germline, CDR1 is ENHRY and CDR2 is SYGVKD. Deletions cut 0 bases from V and 1 base from J, with 21 bases between. This CDR3 comprises 19 residues. CDR3 coding DNA: TGTGCCATCAGTGAGTCGGGCCTGAGTGGCAGGGCGGCCCAAGAGACCCAGTACTTC. This translates into CAISESGLSGRAAQETQYF.

This chain joins TRBV3-1 (or the pseudogene TRBV3-2) and TRBJ2-7, with 7 bases that match TRBD2. Germline V lookup: CDR1 LGHDT, CDR2 YNNKEL (reference sequence). J lost 2 bases, V lost 1 base, and 8 bases had no gene match. This CDR3 comprises 16 residues. The CDR3 sequence: CASSQGGGSGTYEQYF. Written as DNA, the CDR3 is TGTGCCAGCAGCCAAGGGGGAGGGTCGGGAACCTACGAGCAGTACTTC.

The chain links TRBV10-1 to TRBJ2-1; D is tentatively TRBD1 or TRBD2 (5 bases each). With 2 bases removed from V and 7 bases from J, the gap between germline ends came to 18 bases. This CDR3 has 16 residues. Germline V gene data show CDR1 as WNHNN and CDR2 as SYGVQD (reference sequence). CDR3 DNA: TGCGCCAGCAGTGAGACCGGGACCCGCCGGGGTAATGAGCAGTTCTTC. This gives the protein CASSETGTRRGNEQFF.

The V call is TRBV5-1, the J call TRBJ2-3, with TRBD1 matching over 9 bases. This CDR3 contains 16 residues. V lost 4 bases, J lost 0 bases, and 6 bases stayed unmatched. CDR1 SGHRS and CDR2 YFSETQ come from the germline V gene. The CDR3 is CASSAGTGTSTDTQYF. CDR3 sequence (DNA): TGCGCCAGCAGCGCCGGGACAGGGACTAGCACAGATACGCAGTATTTT.

The V call is TRBV18, the J call TRBJ1-2; D possibly corresponds to TRBD1 (5 bases). This CDR3 contains 14 residues. Trimming removed 4 bases at V and 6 bases at J, with 15 bases between. Germline values: CDR1 KGHSH, CDR2 LQKENI. Here the CDR3 DNA reads TGTGCCAGCTCACGGGACCGGGGTCCGGATGGCTACACCTTC. Encoded protein: CASSRDRGPDGYTF.

The genes are TRBV28 and TRBJ2-3, with 8 bases lining up with TRBD2. There are 12 residues in the CDR3. V lost 2 bases, J lost 14 bases, and 6 bases stayed unmatched. Germline V CDR1 and CDR2: MDHEN, SYDVKM. As DNA, the CDR3 is TGTGCCAGCAGTTTAGGGACTAGGGACTGGTATTTT. Its protein product is CASSLGTRDWYF.

The chain combines TRBV5-4 with TRBJ1-1, with a possible D match to TRBD1 (5 bases). CDR3 size: 16 residues. Trimming took off 4 bases at V and 0 bases at J, with 16 bases between the two ends. The germline gives CDR1 SGHNT, CDR2 YYREEE (reference sequence). This CDR3 reads CASSPPGRVLNTEAFF. The CDR3 region has the DNA TGTGCCAGCAGCCCCCCGGGGCGGGTGTTGAACACTGAAGCTTTCTTT.

CDR3 region: CASSSRDSISTDTQYF. DNA for the CDR3: TGTGCCAGCAGCAGCCGGGACAGCATCAGCACAGATACGCAGTATTTT. J is TRBJ2-3 and V is TRBV7-9; 7 positions agree with TRBD1. CDR1 SEHNR and CDR2 FQNEAQ come from the germline V gene (reference sequence). The V gene end was trimmed by 5 bases and the J gene end by 0 bases; junction bases not matched to a gene: 8. The CDR3 is 16 residues long.

The chain recombines TRBV10-3 with TRBJ1-2; 8 bases agree with TRBD1. Germline assignment: CDR1 ENHRY and CDR2 SYGVKD. This CDR3 contains 16 residues. Losses at the gene ends were 0 bases for V and 8 bases for J; bases not matched to a gene: 11. DNA of the CDR3: TGTGCCATCAGTGAGTCGACTGGGACAGGTGAGAAAGGCTACACCTTC. It yields the protein CAISESTGTGEKGYTF.

V gene TRBV27 combines with J gene TRBJ1-1, with D unresolved. The germline gives CDR1 MNHEY, CDR2 SMNVEV (reference sequence). This CDR3 is 13 amino acids long. Between the trimmed V and J ends, which lost 11 bases and 0 bases, there was a span of 13 bases. CDR3 DNA sequence: TGTGCCTTTCCTCCCACCATGAACACTGAAGCTTTCTTT. This translates into CAFPPTMNTEAFF.

This clone occurred once. The chain has TRBV5-1 and TRBJ1-6; D remains ambiguous. This CDR3 has 16 residues. Trimming shortened V by 0 bases and J by 7 bases, and 14 bases separated the two germline ends. CDR1 and CDR2 from the germline V gene are SGHRS and YFSETQ. The CDR3 spells CASSLDLTPGNSPLHF. The CDR3 DNA reads TGCGCCAGCAGCTTGGATTTAACCCCTGGCAATTCACCCCTCCACTTT.

V and J are TRBV3-1 (or the pseudogene TRBV3-2) and TRBJ2-7; 11 positions agree with TRBD2. The CDR3 has 14 residues. Germline V gives CDR1 LGHDT, CDR2 YNNKEL (reference sequence). V trimming: 3 bases; J trimming: 4 bases; junction bases outside the gene matches: 2. The CDR3 coding sequence is TGTGCCAGCAGCCAGACTAGCGGGGCGTACGAGCAGTACTTC. This gives the protein CASSQTSGAYEQYF.